This TCR beta chain was sequenced for a study of blood T cells in healthy people across ages. Unmatched junction bases numbered 3, after V lost 2 bases and J lost 3 bases. This CDR3 contains 15 residues. Sample-barcoded 5' priming and a J-beta primer mix drove a second PCR of about 6 to 12 cycles. A 12-random-nucleotide template-switch adaptor tagged each cDNA molecule. TCRdb processed the 5' RACE reads anew with MiXCR; each CDR3 protein has one entry. The profile covers about 680,000 distinct CDR3 sequences, with around 45% appearing a single time and around 32% taken by the ten largest. This TCR was recovered from an older woman in good health. Source material: blood. The chain has TRBV12-3 or TRBV12-4 and TRBJ2-7; 11 bases match TRBD1. This CDR3 is CASSLKGQGVYEQYF. CDR3 DNA: TGTGCCAGCAGTTTAAAGGGACAGGGGGTCTACGAGCAGTACTTC.